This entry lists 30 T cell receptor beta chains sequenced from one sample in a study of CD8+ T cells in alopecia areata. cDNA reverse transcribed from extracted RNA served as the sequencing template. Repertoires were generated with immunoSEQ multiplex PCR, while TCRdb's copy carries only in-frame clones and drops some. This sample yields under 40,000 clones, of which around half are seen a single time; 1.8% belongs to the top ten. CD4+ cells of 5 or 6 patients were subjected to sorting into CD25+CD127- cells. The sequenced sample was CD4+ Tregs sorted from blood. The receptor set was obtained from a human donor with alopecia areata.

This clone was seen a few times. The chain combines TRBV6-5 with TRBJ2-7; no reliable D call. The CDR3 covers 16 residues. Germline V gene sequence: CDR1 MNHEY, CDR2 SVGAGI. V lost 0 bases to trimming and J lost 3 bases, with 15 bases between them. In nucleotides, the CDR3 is TGTGCCAGCAGTTACTCTGGCACTTTGGAAGGCTACGAGCAGTACTTC. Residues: CASSYSGTLEGYEQYF.

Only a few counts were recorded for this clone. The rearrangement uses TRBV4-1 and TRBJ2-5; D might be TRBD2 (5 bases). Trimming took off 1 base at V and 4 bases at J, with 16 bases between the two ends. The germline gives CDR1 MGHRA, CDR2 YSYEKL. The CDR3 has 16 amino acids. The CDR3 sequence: CASSQAGSRSGETQYF. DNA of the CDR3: TGCGCCAGCAGCCAAGCAGGTAGTCGCAGCGGAGAGACCCAGTACTTC.

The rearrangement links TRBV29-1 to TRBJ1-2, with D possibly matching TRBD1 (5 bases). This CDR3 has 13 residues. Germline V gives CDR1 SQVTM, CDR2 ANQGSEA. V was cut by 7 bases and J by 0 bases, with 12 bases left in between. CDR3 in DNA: TGCAGCGCCCCGGACACCGCTAACTATGGCTACACCTTC. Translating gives CSAPDTANYGYTF.

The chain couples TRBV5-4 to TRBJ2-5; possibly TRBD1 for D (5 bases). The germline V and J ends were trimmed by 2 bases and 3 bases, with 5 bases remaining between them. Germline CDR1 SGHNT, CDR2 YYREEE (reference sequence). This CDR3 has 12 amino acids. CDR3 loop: CASSLGEETQYF. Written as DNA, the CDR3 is TGTGCCAGCAGCTTAGGGGAAGAGACCCAGTACTTC.

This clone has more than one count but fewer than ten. CDR3 nucleotide sequence: TGTGCCTGGAGGGTGCGGGTGAACACTGAAGCTTTCTTT. Its translation is CAWRVRVNTEAFF. This sequence joins TRBV30 and TRBJ1-1; no clear D gene. CDR3 size: 13 residues. The ends were cut back, 3 bases at V and 0 bases at J, with 8 bases in the middle. The germline CDR1 and CDR2 sequences are GTSNPN and SVGIG (reference sequence).

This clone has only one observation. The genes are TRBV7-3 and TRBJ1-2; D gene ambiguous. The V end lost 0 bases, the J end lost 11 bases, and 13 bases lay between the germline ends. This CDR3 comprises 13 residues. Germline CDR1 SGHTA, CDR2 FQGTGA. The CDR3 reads CASSLTGAGLYTF. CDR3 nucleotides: TGTGCCAGCAGCTTAACGGGTGCAGGACTGTACACCTTC.

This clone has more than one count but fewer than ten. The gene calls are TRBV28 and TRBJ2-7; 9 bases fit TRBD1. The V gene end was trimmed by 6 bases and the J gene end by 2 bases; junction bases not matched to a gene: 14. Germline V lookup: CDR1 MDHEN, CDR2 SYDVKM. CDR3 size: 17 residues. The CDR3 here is CASRGGQGRRGAYEQYF. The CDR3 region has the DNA TGTGCCAGCAGGGGGGGACAGGGAAGACGTGGGGCCTACGAGCAGTACTTC. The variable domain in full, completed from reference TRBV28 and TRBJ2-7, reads DVKVTQSSRYLVKRTGEKVFLECVQDMDHENMFWYRQDPGLGLRLIYFSYDVKMKEKGDIPEGYSVSREKKERFSLILESASTNQTSMYLCASRGGQGRRGAYEQYFGPGTRLTVT.

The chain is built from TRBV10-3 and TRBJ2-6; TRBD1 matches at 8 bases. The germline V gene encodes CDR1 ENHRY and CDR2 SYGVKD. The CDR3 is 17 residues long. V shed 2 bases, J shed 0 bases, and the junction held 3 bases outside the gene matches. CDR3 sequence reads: CAISETGGSSGANVLTF. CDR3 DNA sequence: TGTGCCATCAGTGAGACAGGGGGGAGCTCTGGGGCCAACGTCCTGACTTTC.

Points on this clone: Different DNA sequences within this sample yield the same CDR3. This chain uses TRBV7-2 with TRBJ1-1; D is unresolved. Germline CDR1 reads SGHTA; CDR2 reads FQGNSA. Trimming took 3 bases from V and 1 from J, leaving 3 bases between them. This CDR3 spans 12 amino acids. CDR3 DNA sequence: TGTGCCAGCAGCTTGGAGAACACTGAAGCTTTCTTT. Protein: CASSLENTEAFF. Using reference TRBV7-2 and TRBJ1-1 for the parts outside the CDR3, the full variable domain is GAGVSQSPSNKVTEKGKDVELRCDPISGHTALYWYRQSLGQGLEFLIYFQGNSAPDKSGLPSDRFSAERTGGSVSTLTIQRTQQEDSAVYLCASSLENTEAFFGQGTRLTVV.

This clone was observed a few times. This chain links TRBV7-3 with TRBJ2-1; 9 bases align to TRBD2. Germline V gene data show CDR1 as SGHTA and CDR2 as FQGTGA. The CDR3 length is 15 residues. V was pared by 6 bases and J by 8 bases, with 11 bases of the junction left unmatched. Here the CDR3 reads CASRQGSGSTYEQFF. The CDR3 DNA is TGTGCCAGCAGACAGGGTAGCGGGAGTACCTATGAGCAGTTCTTC.

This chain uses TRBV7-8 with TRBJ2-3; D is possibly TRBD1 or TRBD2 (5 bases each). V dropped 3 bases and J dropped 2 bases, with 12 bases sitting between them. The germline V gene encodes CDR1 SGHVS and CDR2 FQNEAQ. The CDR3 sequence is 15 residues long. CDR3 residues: CASSFSRGITDTQYF. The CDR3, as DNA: TGTGCCAGCAGCTTTAGTCGGGGCATCACAGATACGCAGTATTTT.

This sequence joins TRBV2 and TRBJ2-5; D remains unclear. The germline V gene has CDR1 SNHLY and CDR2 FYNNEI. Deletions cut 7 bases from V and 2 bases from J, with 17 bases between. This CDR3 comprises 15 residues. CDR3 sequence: CASTQLGSKQETQYF. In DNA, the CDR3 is TGTGCCAGCACGCAGCTAGGGTCGAAGCAAGAGACCCAGTACTTC.

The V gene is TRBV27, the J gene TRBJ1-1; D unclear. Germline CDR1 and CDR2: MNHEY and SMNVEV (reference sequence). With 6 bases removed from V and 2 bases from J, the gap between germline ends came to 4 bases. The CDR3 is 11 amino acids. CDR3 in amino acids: CASRKNTEAFF. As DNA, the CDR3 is TGTGCCAGCAGAAAAAACACTGAAGCTTTCTTT.

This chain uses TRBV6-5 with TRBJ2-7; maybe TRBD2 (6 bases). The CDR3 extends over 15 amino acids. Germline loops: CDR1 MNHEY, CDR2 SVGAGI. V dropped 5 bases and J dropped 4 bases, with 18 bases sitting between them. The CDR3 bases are TGTGCCAGCAGTCGTGGGACTCCAGACTTTTACGAGCAGTACTTC. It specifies CASSRGTPDFYEQYF.

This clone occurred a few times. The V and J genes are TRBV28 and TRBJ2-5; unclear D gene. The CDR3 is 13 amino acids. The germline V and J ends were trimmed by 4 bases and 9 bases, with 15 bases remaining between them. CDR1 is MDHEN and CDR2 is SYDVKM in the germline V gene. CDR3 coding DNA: TGTGCCAGCAGTTCGCCCGGGCCCCGGGCCCAGTACTTC. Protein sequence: CASSSPGPRAQYF.

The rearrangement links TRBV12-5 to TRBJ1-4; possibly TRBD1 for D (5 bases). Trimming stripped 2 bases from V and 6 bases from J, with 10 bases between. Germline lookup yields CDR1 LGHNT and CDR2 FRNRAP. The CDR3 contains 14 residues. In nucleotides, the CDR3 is TGTGCTAGTGGTTTGTCCAGGGAAGATGAAAAACTGTTTTTT. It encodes CASGLSREDEKLFF.

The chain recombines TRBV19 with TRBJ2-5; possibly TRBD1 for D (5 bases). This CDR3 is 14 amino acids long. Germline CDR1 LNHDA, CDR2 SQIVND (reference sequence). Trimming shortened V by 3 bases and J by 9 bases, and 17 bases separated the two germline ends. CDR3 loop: CASSIRGLDSAQYF. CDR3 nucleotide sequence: TGTGCCAGTAGTATTAGGGGATTGGATTCGGCCCAGTACTTC. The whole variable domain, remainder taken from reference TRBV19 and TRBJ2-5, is DGGITQSPKYLFRKEGQNVTLSCEQNLNHDAMYWYRQDPGQGLRLIYYSQIVNDFQKGDIAEGYSVSREKKESFPLTVTSAQKNPTAFYLCASSIRGLDSAQYFGPGTRLLVL.

CDR3 loop: CASRGGSYEQYF. CDR3 sequence (DNA): TGTGCCAGCAGGGGCGGTTCCTACGAGCAGTACTTC. The V call is TRBV27, the J call TRBJ2-7; D is undetermined. The CDR3 has 12 amino acids. Germline values: CDR1 MNHEY, CDR2 SMNVEV (reference sequence). Trimming pared 6 bases from V and 1 base from J, leaving 7 bases between.

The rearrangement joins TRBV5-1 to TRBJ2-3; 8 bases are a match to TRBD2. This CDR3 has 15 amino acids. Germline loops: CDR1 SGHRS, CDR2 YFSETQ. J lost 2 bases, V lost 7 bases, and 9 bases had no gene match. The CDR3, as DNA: TGCGCCAGCGCCGATAGCGGGGTACCCACAGATACGCAGTATTTT. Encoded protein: CASADSGVPTDTQYF. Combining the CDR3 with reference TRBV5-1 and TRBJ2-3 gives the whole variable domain KAGVTQTPRYLIKTRGQQVTLSCSPISGHRSVSWYQQTPGQGLQFLFEYFSETQRNKGNFPGRFSGRQFSNSRSEMNVSTLELGDSALYLCASADSGVPTDTQYFGPGTRLTVL.

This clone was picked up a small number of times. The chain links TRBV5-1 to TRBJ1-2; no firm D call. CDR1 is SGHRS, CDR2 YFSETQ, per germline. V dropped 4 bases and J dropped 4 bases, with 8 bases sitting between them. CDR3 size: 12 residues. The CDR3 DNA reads TGCGCCAGCAGCGAAGGAGGCTATGGCTACACCTTC. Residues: CASSEGGYGYTF.

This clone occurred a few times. The CDR3 loop is CASSHRQGAGEQYF. The CDR3 coding sequence is TGCGCCAGCAGCCATAGACAGGGGGCAGGCGAGCAGTACTTC. The rearrangement uses TRBV4-1 and TRBJ2-7; 10 bases fit TRBD1. Unmatched junction bases numbered 5, after V lost 3 bases and J lost 6 bases. This CDR3 has 14 amino acids. From germline, CDR1 is MGHRA and CDR2 YSYEKL.

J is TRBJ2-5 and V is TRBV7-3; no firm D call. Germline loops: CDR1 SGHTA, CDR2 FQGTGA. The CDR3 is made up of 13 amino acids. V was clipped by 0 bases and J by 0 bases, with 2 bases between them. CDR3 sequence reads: CASSLTYQETQYF. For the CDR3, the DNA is TGTGCCAGCAGCTTAACGTACCAAGAGACCCAGTACTTC.

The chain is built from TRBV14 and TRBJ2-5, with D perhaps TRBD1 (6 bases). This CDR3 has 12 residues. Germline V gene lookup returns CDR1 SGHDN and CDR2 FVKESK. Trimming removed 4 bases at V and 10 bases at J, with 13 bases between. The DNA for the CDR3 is TGTGCCAGCAGCCGGACAGCTGGGGTCCAGTACTTC. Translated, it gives CASSRTAGVQYF.

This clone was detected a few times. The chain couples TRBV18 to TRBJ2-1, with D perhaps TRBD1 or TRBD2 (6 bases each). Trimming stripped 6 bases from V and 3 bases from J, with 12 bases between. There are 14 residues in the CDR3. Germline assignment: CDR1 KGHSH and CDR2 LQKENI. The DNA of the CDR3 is TGTGCCAGCTCTCCTAGGGGGGTCTACAATGAGCAGTTCTTC. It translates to CASSPRGVYNEQFF.

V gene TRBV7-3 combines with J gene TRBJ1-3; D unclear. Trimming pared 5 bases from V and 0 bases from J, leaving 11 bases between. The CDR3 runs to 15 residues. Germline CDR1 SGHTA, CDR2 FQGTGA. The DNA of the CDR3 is TGTGCCAGCAGCCCTCGGCGGAACTCTGGAAACACCATATATTTT. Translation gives CASSPRRNSGNTIYF. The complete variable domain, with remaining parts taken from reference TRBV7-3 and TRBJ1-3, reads GAGVSQTPSNKVTEKGKYVELRCDPISGHTALYWYRQSLGQGPEFLIYFQGTGAADDSGLPNDRFFAVRPEGSVSTLKIQRTERGDSAVYLCASSPRRNSGNTIYFGEGSWLTVV.

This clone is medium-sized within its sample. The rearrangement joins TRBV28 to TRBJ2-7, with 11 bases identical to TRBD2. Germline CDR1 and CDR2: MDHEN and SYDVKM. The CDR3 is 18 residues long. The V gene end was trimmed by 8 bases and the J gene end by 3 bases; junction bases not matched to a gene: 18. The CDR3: CASGSLVTGTSGGYEQYF. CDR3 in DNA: TGTGCCAGCGGATCCCTGGTGACCGGGACTAGCGGAGGCTACGAGCAGTACTTC.

As DNA, the CDR3 is TGTGCCAGCAGCTTAGTAGCGCCCAGCTCCTACAATGAGCAGTTCTTC. Its translation: CASSLVAPSSYNEQFF. The chain has TRBV7-2 and TRBJ2-1, with D tentatively TRBD2 (5 bases). Germline CDR1 reads SGHTA; CDR2 reads FQGNSA. The CDR3 extends over 16 amino acids. V gave up 1 base and J gave up 0 bases, with 10 bases separating them.

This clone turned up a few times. The CDR3 region is CAILDGAYEQYF. CDR3 in DNA: TGTGCCATCCTGGACGGGGCCTACGAGCAGTACTTC. This chain joins TRBV28 and TRBJ2-7, with D possibly matching TRBD2 (5 bases). The V gene lost 10 bases and the J gene lost 2 bases, with 12 bases spanning the gap. The length of the CDR3 is 12 residues. CDR1 and CDR2 from the germline V gene are MDHEN and SYDVKM.

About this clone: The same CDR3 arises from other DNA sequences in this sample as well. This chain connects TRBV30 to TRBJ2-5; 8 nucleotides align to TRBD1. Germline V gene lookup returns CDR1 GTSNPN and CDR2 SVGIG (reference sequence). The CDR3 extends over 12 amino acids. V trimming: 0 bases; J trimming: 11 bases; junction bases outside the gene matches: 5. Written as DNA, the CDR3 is TGTGCCTGGAGTGTACTGGACAGGGAGCAGTACTTC. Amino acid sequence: CAWSVLDREQYF.

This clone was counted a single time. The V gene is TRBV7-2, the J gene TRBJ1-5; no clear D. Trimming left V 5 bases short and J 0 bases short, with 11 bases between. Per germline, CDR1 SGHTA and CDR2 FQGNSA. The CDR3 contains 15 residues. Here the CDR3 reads CASSPLQASNQPQHF. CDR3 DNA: TGTGCCAGCAGCCCCCTCCAAGCTAGCAATCAGCCCCAGCATTTT.